This is a list of T cell receptor beta chains from one sample in a study of control samples from healthy donors and cancer patients. Here immunoSEQ multiplex PCR was the method, and the copy in TCRdb shows in-frame clones only, minus some. The sample holds 150,000 to 160,000 clones, 85% to 95% seen once. Sequences were obtained from blood. Receptor source: a man aged 50-60 years in good health. The conserved cysteine and the conserved F or W are not part of the CDR3 here. Where a row states a size, it is once, few, many or the class of an expanded clone; other rows omit it.

v_call	clone_size	cdr3_aa
TRBV28	-	ASTSNHLPGTQY
TRBV5-4	-	ASSLKLAGVTDTQY
TRBV14	few	ASSQMYQETQY
TRBV29-1	-	SVGQGILGYT
TRBV6-5	-	ASITGNQPQH
TRBV5-1	once	ASSSDGTGGREAF
TRBV11-2	-	ASSFLASGRGGEQY
TRBV7-2	once	ASSAGQGAQETQY
TRBV29-1	-	SPEGGIMNTEAF
TRBV19	once	ASSTSRTSGSYEQY
TRBV7-9	-	ASSRPGNRGMETQY
TRBV28	-	ASRVAGAFGETQY
TRBV6-5	-	ASSYPRADTQY
TRBV28	-	ASGWGQGTDTQY
TRBV4-1	-	ASSQILAGGPREQY
TRBV28	-	ASTLGLAGSYNEQF
TRBV4-1	-	ASSQDAGAPLH
TRBV5-1	-	ASSLPGVNYGYT
TRBV12-3/TRBV12-4	-	ATDQDRDYGYT
TRBV6-6	-	ASSYGAGGPSYEQY
TRBV4-2	-	ASSQEGTSSTDTQY
TRBV5-1	few	ASSLGGTSGTDTQY
TRBV28	-	ASTIGLAANTGELF
TRBV18	-	ASSPQGIGNSPLH
TRBV28	-	ATREGQGGGQPQH
TRBV30	-	AWSVTGSRPEDEQF
TRBV6-5	-	ASSLPRGSYNEQF
TRBV28	once	ASSPHAGVGVYGYT
TRBV7-9	-	ASSSLGAKEKLF
TRBV28	once	ASISDGAAGGYT
TRBV5-6	-	ASTRDLSGNTIY
TRBV20-1	-	SASQGASSYEQY
TRBV3-1/TRBV3-2	-	ASSQPGQGGNEQY
TRBV13	-	ASTRGRHEQY
TRBV28	-	ASRPLGGRGPHEQY
TRBV30	-	AWNLDFPGETQY
TRBV5-1	-	ASSLGRGTGDYNEQF
TRBV3-1/TRBV3-2	-	ASSQNLAGVGETQY
TRBV28	-	ASSLNRVNQPQH
TRBV11-1	-	ASSLGGTYNEQF
TRBV20-1	-	SARSQYGYT
TRBV7-9	-	ASSLGTSFNEQF
TRBV6-1	-	ATKKGVWDTQY
TRBV28	-	ATSARTGTNSPLH
TRBV30	-	ATGFRNQPQH
TRBV11-2	-	ASSLKLGGGDEKLF
TRBV9	-	ASSVGQNSGNTIY
TRBV5-1	-	ASSLETGRRTEAF
TRBV9	-	ASSVTENTIY
TRBV2	-	ASSRQGGNTEAF
TRBV7-6	few	ASSATLGQTYNEQF
TRBV6-5	-	ASSPAGGYQPQH
TRBV16	-	ASSHETGSWYEQY
TRBV27	once	ASSPLWVFDNTYEQY
TRBV6-5	-	ASRYDYSNEQF